This T cell receptor beta chain emerged from a study of blood T cell repertoires in COVID-19. Across the whole study: Samples came from the United States, Italy and Spain, spanning acute and convalescent COVID-19. Sample material is recorded as cDNA or gDNA derived from T cells, B-cell-depleted T cells, or PBMCs.

As handled by the study authors: Nucleated cell number was recorded as an estimate derived from reference gene primer amplification. TCRdb's table, derived via immunoSEQ multiplex PCR, lists solely in-frame clones and lacks some. V, J and clone size reflect that table, while D and trimming were determined from the DNA. The table lists a few hundred thousand clones, approximately 77% of them singletons. Sequenced material: peripheral blood. The TCR originated in a woman between 18 and 30 years old with acute or convalescent COVID-19.

This chain's CDR3 is CSVTTSGRLNEQFF. The CDR3 nucleotides read TGCAGCGTCACGACTAGCGGGAGGTTGAATGAGCAGTTCTTC. The J gene is TRBJ2-1, the V gene TRBV29-1, with TRBD2 identical over 13 bases. The V gene end was trimmed by 6 bases and the J gene end by 7 bases; junction bases not matched to a gene: 6. The CDR3 loop spans 14 amino acids. Germline V CDR1 and CDR2: SQVTM, ANQGSEA.